This TCR beta chain was identified during a study of cytomegalovirus exposure and HLA in healthy donors. Study summary: Among the approximately 400 genotyped donors, over 70% were placed in the Caucasian-associated ancestry cluster. Notes on the study in general: The study had only CMV serostatus as immune exposure information.

Of note for this clone: Its target is unknown.

PCR primers comprised 60 Vbeta and 13 Jbeta primers. TCRdb's table, derived via immunoSEQ multiplex PCR, lists solely in-frame clones and lacks some. Here the sample spans around 130,000 clones, 55% to 75% being singletons. The clonotype was recovered from a human donor in good health. The specimen sequenced was PBMCs.

CDR3 sequence reads: CASSYEGVGGYTF. CDR3 sequence (DNA): TGTGCCAGCAGTTACGAAGGGGTGGGTGGCTACACCTTC. This rearrangement joins TRBV6-6 to TRBJ1-2; a weak D match, TRBD1 (5 bases). The CDR3 is made up of 13 amino acids. V dropped 2 bases and J dropped 7 bases, with 11 bases sitting between them. The germline CDR1 and CDR2 sequences are MNHNY and SVGAGI (reference sequence).